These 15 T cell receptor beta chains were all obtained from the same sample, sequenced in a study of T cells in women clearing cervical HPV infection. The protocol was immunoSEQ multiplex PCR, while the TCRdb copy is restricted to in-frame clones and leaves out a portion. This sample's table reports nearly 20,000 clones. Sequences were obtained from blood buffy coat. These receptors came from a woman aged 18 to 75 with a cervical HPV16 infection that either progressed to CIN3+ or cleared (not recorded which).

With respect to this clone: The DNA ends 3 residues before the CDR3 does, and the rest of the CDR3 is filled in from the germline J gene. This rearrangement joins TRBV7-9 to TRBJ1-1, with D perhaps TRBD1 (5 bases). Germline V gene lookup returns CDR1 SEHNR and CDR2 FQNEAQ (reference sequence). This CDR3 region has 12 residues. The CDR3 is CASSGWGAGAFF. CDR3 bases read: TGTGCCAGCAGCGGATGGGGCGCAGGG.

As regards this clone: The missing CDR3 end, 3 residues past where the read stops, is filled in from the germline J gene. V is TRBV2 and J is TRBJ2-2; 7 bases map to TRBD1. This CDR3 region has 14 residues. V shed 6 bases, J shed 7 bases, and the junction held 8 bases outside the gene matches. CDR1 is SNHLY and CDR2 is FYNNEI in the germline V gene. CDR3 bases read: TGTGCCAGCAGCGCGAGACAGGGAATCGGGGAG. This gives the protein CASSARQGIGE. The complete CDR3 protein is CASSARQGIGELFF.

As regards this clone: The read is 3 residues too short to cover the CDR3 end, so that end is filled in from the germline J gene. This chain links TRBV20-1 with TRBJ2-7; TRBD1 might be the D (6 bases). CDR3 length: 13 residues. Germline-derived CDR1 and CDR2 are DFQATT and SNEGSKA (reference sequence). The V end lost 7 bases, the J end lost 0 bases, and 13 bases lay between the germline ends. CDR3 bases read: TGCAGTGGTACAGGGATACTCTCCTACGAG. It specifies CSGTGILSYE. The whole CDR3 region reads CSGTGILSYEQYF.

The CDR3 region is CASSEEGTGLDSPLHF. The CDR3 bases that were read are TGTGCCAGCAGTGAAGAGGGGACAGGGTTAGATTCACCC. The chain carries TRBV6-1 and TRBJ1-6; 9 bases agree with TRBD1. Read sequence stops 3 residues before the CDR3 end, and the germline J gene provides the missing end. CDR3 length: 16 amino acids. The V segment lost 1 base and the J segment 8 bases; nucleotides outside the gene matches: 6. From germline, CDR1 is MNHNS and CDR2 SASEGT.

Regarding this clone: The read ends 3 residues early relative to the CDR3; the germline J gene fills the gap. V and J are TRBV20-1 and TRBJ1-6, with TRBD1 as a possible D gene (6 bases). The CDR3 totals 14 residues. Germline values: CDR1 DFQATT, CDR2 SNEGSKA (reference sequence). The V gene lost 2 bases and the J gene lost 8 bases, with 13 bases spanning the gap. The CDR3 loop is CSARNVDSDSPLHF. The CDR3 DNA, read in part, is TGCAGTGCTAGAAACGTGGACAGCGATTCACCC.

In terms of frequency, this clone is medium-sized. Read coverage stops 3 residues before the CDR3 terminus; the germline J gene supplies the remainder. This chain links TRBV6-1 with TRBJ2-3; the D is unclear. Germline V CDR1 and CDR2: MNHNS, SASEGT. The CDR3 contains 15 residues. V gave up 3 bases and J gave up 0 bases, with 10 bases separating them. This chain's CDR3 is CASSEAYSSTDTQYF. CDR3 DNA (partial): TGTGCCAGCAGTGAGGCTTATTCTAGCACAGATACG.

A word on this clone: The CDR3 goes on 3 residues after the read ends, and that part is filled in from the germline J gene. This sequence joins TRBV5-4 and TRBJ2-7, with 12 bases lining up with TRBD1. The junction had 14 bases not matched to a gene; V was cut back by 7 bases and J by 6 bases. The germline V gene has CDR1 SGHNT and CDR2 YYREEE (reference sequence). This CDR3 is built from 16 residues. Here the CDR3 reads CASRRGTGGAGSEQYF. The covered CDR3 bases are TGTGCCAGCCGAAGGGGGACAGGGGGCGCGGGGAGCGAG.

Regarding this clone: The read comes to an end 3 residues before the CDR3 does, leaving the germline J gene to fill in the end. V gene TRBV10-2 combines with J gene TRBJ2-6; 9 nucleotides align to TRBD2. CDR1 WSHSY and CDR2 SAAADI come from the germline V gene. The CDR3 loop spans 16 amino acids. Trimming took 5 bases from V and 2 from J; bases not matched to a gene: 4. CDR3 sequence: CASSPAGGTGANVLTF. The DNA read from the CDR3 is TGCGCCAGCAGTCCGGCGGGGGGGACTGGGGCCAACGTC.

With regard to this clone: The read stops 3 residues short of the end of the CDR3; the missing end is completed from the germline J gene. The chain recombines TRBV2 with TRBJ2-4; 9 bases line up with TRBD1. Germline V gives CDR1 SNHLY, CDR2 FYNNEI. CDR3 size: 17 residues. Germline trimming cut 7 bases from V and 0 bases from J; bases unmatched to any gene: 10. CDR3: CASIGTGSYLAKNIQYF. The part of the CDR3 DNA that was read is TGTGCCAGCATCGGGACAGGGAGCTACCTAGCCAAAAACATT.

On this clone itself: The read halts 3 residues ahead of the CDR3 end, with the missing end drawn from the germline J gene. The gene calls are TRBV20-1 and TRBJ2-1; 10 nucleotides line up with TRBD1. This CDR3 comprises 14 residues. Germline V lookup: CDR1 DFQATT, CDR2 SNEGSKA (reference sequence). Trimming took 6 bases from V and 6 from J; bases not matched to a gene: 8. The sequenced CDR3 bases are TGCAGTGCCGATCCGGGACAGGGGACCAATGAG. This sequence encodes CSADPGQGTNE. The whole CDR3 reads CSADPGQGTNEQFF.

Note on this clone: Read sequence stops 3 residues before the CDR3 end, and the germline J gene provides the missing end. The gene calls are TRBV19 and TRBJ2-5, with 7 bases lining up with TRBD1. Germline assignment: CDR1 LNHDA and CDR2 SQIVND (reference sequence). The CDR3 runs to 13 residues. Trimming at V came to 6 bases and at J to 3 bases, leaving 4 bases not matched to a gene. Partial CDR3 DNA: TGTGCCAGTAGGGGACAGAAGAAAGAGACC. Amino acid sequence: CASRGQKKET. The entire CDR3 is CASRGQKKETQYF.

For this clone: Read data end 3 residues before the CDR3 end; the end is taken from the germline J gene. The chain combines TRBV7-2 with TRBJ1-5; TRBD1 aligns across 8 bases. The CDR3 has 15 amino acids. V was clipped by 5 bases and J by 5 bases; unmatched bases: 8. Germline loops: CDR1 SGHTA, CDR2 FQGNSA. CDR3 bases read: TGTGCCAGCAGCCGCTACCAGGGGGCGGATCAGCCC. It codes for CASSRYQGADQP. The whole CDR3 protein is CASSRYQGADQPQHF.

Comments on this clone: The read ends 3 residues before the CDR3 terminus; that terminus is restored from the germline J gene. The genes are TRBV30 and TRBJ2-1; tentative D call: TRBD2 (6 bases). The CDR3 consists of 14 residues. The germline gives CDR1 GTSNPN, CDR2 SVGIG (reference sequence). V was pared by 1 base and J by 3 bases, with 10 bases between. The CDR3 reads CAWSALTSYNEQFF. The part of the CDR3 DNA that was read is TGTGCCTGGAGTGCGCTGACTAGCTACAATGAG. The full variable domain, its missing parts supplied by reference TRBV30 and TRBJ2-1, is SQTIHQWPATLVQPVGSPLSLECTVEGTSNPNLYWYRQAAGRGLQLLFYSVGIGQISSEVPQNLSASRPQDRQFILSSKKLLLSDSGFYLCAWSALTSYNEQFFGPGTRLTVL.

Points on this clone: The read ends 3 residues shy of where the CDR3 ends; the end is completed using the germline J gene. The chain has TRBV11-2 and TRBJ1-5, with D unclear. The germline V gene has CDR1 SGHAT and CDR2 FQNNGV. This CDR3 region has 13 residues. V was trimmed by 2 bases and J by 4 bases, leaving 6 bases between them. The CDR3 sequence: CASSLNLNQPQHF. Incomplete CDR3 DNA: TGTGCCAGCAGCTTAAACCTAAATCAGCCC. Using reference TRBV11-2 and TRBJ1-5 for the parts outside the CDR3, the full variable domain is EAGVAQSPRYKIIEKRQSVAFWCNPISGHATLYWYQQILGQGPKLLIQFQNNGVVDDSQLPKDRFSAERLKGVDSTLKIQPAKLEDSAVYLCASSLNLNQPQHFGDGTRLSIL.

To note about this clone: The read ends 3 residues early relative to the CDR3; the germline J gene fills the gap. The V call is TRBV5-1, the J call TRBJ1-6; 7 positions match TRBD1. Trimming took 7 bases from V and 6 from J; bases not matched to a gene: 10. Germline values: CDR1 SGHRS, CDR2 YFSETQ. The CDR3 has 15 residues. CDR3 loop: CASEPGGIGNSPLHF. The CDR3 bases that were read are TGCGCCAGCGAACCAGGGGGTATCGGTAATTCACCC. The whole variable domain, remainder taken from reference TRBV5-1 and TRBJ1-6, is KAGVTQTPRYLIKTRGQQVTLSCSPISGHRSVSWYQQTPGQGLQFLFEYFSETQRNKGNFPGRFSGRQFSNSRSEMNVSTLELGDSALYLCASEPGGIGNSPLHFGNGTRLTVT.